The 25 T cell receptor beta chains given below trace back to one sample, sequenced in a study of metastatic and nonmetastatic thyroid tumors. TCRdb re-clonotyped the PCR reads through MiXCR. The sample includes 25,000 to 30,000 clones, about a quarter of them seen just once. No patient received treatment before thyroid surgery. Sequencing was carried out using blood. The receptors were sampled from a female donor with papillary thyroid cancer or a benign thyroid nodule (not recorded which). Some clones in this sample may be carry-over from other donors' samples.

Of note for this clone: The junction does not match germline at one end; this may be a read error. The V and J genes are TRBV9 and TRBJ2-3; 7 bases are a match to TRBD1. The CDR3 contains 15 residues. Germline CDR1 and CDR2: SGDLS and YYNGEE. CDR3 coding DNA: TGCGCCAGCAGCGTACGGGGACAGTCGAAGGGTGCGCAGTATTTT. Its translation: CASSVRGQSKGAQYF.

This clone was found many times. The sample holds other DNA sequences that translate to the same CDR3. This chain uses TRBV7-2 with TRBJ1-5; D is unresolved. The germline CDR1 and CDR2 sequences are SGHTA and FQGNSA. This CDR3 is 14 amino acids long. V was trimmed by 4 bases and J by 5 bases, leaving 12 bases between them. CDR3 nucleotides: TGTGCCAGCAGCTACGTATCCGTCTATCAGCCCCAGCATTTT. The encoded protein is CASSYVSVYQPQHF.

The chain employs TRBV5-4 and TRBJ2-1; D not certain. The CDR3 extends over 16 amino acids. Germline CDR1 SGHNT, CDR2 YYREEE (reference sequence). The ends were cut back, 1 base at V and 2 bases at J, with 13 bases in the middle. The DNA of the CDR3 is TGTGCCAGCAGCTTGAACCCAGGACGGGCCTACAATGAGCAGTTCTTC. Protein sequence: CASSLNPGRAYNEQFF.

This clone was seen repeatedly, ten times or more. The rearrangement joins TRBV5-5 to TRBJ1-4, with D possibly being TRBD1 (5 bases). CDR1 is SGHKS and CDR2 is YYEKEE in the germline V gene (reference sequence). Deletions cut 0 bases from V and 0 bases from J, with 9 bases between. The CDR3 is 16 amino acids. The CDR3 is CASSLGDVATNEKLFF. The CDR3 DNA reads as TGTGCCAGCAGCTTGGGGGACGTTGCAACTAATGAAAAACTGTTTTTT.

This clone came up many times. This chain uses TRBV30 with TRBJ2-2, with TRBD2 matching over 14 bases. Germline trimming cut 1 base from V and 8 bases from J; bases unmatched to any gene: 3. The CDR3 length is 15 residues. Germline V lookup: CDR1 GTSNPN, CDR2 SVGIG (reference sequence). The CDR3 sequence: CAWSGTSGRRGELFF. The DNA of the CDR3 is TGTGCCTGGAGTGGGACTAGCGGGAGGAGAGGGGAGCTGTTTTTT.

This clone was detected once. The chain couples TRBV5-8 to TRBJ2-7; D gene ambiguous. Per the germline V gene, CDR1 is SGHTS and CDR2 is YDEGEE. The CDR3 is 13 residues long. V lost 0 bases and J 2 bases, leaving 6 bases between the germline ends. Here the CDR3 DNA reads TGTGCCAGCAGCTTGGGAAGCCCCTACGAGCAGTACTTC. It yields the protein CASSLGSPYEQYF. The full variable domain, rest sourced from reference TRBV5-8 and TRBJ2-7, is EAGVTQSPTHLIKTRGQQATLRCSPISGHTSVYWYQQALGLGLQFLLWYDEGEERNRGNFPPRFSGRQFPNYSSELNVNALELEDSALYLCASSLGSPYEQYFGPGTRLTVT.

This chain connects TRBV3-1 to TRBJ1-1; D remains unclear. This CDR3 region has 15 residues. The V end was cut by 0 bases, the J end by 10 bases, with 18 bases between. Per the germline V gene, CDR1 is LGHDT and CDR2 is YNNKEL (reference sequence). The CDR3 DNA reads TGTGCCAGCAGCCAAGACTTCGGATACAGCCTTCGAGCTTTCTTT. Residues: CASSQDFGYSLRAFF.

This clone came up many times. The V and J genes are TRBV5-6 and TRBJ1-2; D is unclear. The CDR3 consists of 16 residues. The V gene lost 1 base and the J gene lost 3 bases, with 16 bases spanning the gap. Germline V gene sequence: CDR1 SGHDT, CDR2 YYEEEE. The CDR3 region is CASSLRRNIRDYGYTF. The DNA of the CDR3 is TGTGCCAGCAGCTTGAGACGGAATATCCGGGACTATGGCTACACCTTC.

The chain couples TRBV6-1 to TRBJ1-5; TRBD1 is a possible D gene (5 bases). CDR1 and CDR2 from the germline V gene are MNHNS and SASEGT. The CDR3 extends over 14 amino acids. V was clipped by 1 base and J by 3 bases, with 7 bases between them. The CDR3 coding sequence is TGTGCCAGCAGTGAAGGCAGGGTCAATCAGCCCCAGCATTTT. Encoded protein: CASSEGRVNQPQHF.

The V and J genes are TRBV9 and TRBJ2-7; 8 bases match TRBD1. Germline lookup yields CDR1 SGDLS and CDR2 YYNGEE. Trimming cost V 3 bases and J 0 bases; bases outside gene matches: 5. The CDR3 length is 15 residues. The CDR3 loop is CASSGNTGGSYEQYF. The CDR3 nucleotides are TGTGCCAGCAGCGGAAACACAGGGGGCTCCTACGAGCAGTACTTC.

The chain carries TRBV7-9 and TRBJ1-2; 8 bases map to TRBD1. This CDR3 is built from 15 residues. Germline V gives CDR1 SEHNR, CDR2 FQNEAQ (reference sequence). V was pared by 5 bases and J by 5 bases, with 10 bases of the junction left unmatched. CDR3 sequence reads: CASSQGQGGGYGYTF. The CDR3 nucleotides are TGTGCCAGCAGCCAAGGACAGGGCGGAGGATATGGCTACACCTTC.

In this sample, this clone turned up many times. This chain uses TRBV7-9 with TRBJ2-3; perhaps D is TRBD1 or TRBD2 (5 bases each). V shed 6 bases and J shed 3 bases, with 10 bases lying between them. The germline V gene has CDR1 SEHNR and CDR2 FQNEAQ (reference sequence). The CDR3 covers 13 residues. As DNA, the CDR3 is TGTGCCAGCAGGGACAAGCGGACAGATACGCAGTATTTT. Its translation is CASRDKRTDTQYF. Complete variable domain (other parts from reference TRBV7-9 and TRBJ2-3): DTGVSQNPRHKITKRGQNVTFRCDPISEHNRLYWYRQTLGQGPEFLTYFQNEAQLEKSRLLSDRFSAERPKGSFSTLEIQRTEQGDSAMYLCASRDKRTDTQYFGPGTRLTVL.

This clone occurred once. The V and J genes are TRBV7-6 and TRBJ2-1; 9 bases line up with TRBD1. Unmatched junction bases numbered 5, after V lost 9 bases and J lost 2 bases. CDR1 and CDR2 from the germline V gene are SGHVS and FNYEAQ. CDR3 length equals 14 residues. The CDR3 spells CASSTGGPYNEQFF. CDR3 sequence (DNA): TGTGCCAGTTCGACAGGGGGACCCTACAATGAGCAGTTCTTC.

This clone was observed at least ten times. As DNA, the CDR3 is TGCAGTGCTAGTGGACTAGAGTACAATGAGCAGTTCTTC. Translating it yields CSASGLEYNEQFF. The gene calls are TRBV20-1 and TRBJ2-1, with 7 nucleotides matching TRBD2. The trim removed 3 bases at V and 4 bases at J, leaving 3 bases unmatched. Germline V gene lookup returns CDR1 DFQATT and CDR2 SNEGSKA (reference sequence). There are 13 residues in the CDR3.

This clone has a count of ten or more. The rearrangement links TRBV30 to TRBJ2-5, with 15 bases aligning to TRBD2. CDR1 and CDR2 from the germline V gene are GTSNPN and SVGIG (reference sequence). Losses at the gene ends were 4 bases for V and 5 bases for J; bases not matched to a gene: 11. CDR3 length: 17 amino acids. The DNA for the CDR3 is TGTGCCTGGACCCAGGGACTAGCGGGAGGAGGAGGGGAGACCCAGTACTTC. Its translation: CAWTQGLAGGGGETQYF.

This clone showed up just a few times. The gene calls are TRBV7-9 and TRBJ1-2, with a weak D call TRBD1 (6 bases). Trimming removed 8 bases at V and 7 bases at J, with 14 bases between. Germline V lookup: CDR1 SEHNR, CDR2 FQNEAQ (reference sequence). This CDR3 is built from 12 residues. CDR3 in amino acids: CASLGARGGYTF. The CDR3 DNA is TGTGCCAGCTTGGGGGCCAGAGGTGGCTACACCTTC.

This clone occurred many times. The chain carries TRBV2 and TRBJ1-5; D may be TRBD1 (6 bases). V shed 10 bases and J shed 6 bases, with 16 bases lying between them. Germline V CDR1 and CDR2: SNHLY, FYNNEI. This CDR3 is 13 amino acids long. This CDR3 is CATASGEGQPQHF. The CDR3 DNA sequence: TGTGCCACCGCGTCAGGGGAGGGTCAGCCCCAGCATTTT.

Only a few counts were recorded for this clone. The junction shows a germline mismatch at one end, possibly a read error. This chain connects TRBV25-1 to TRBJ1-6; 10 nucleotides agree with TRBD1. Germline CDR1 is MGHDK and CDR2 is SYGVNS. This CDR3 region has 15 residues. CDR3 region: CDSSEGQGMRSPLHF. CDR3 sequence (DNA): TGTGACAGCAGTGAGGGACAGGGGATGCGATCACCACTCCACTTT.

V and J are TRBV6-6 and TRBJ2-1, with a tentative D call TRBD1 (5 bases). The V and J ends lost 2 bases and 2 bases respectively, with 7 bases between them. This CDR3 is built from 14 residues. CDR1 is MNHNY and CDR2 is SVGAGI in the germline V gene (reference sequence). CDR3 amino acids: CASSYQGAYNEQFF. In nucleotides, the CDR3 is TGTGCCAGCAGTTACCAGGGCGCCTACAATGAGCAGTTCTTC.

In regard to this clone: A read error may account for a junction end that differs from germline. This sequence joins TRBV20-1 and TRBJ2-2; 8 bases agree with TRBD1. Germline CDR1 is DFQATT and CDR2 is SNEGSKA (reference sequence). The CDR3 covers 19 residues. CDR3 nucleotides: TGCAGTGCTGGGGGAAATGGGGGACAGGCGGCTTCAAACACCGTGGAGCTGTTTTTT. It translates to CSAGGNGGQAASNTVELFF.

This sequence joins TRBV11-2 and TRBJ1-4; D ambiguous. There are 11 residues in the CDR3. Germline-derived CDR1 and CDR2 are SGHAT and FQNNGV. Trimming pared 0 bases from V and 7 bases from J, leaving 0 bases between. The CDR3 is CASSLDEKLFF. The CDR3 DNA follows: TGTGCCAGCAGCTTAGATGAAAAACTGTTTTTT.

In its sample, this clone was seen many times. The J gene is TRBJ2-5, the V gene TRBV12-3 or TRBV12-4; unclear D gene. Trimming cost V 3 bases and J 2 bases, with 10 bases left between them. This CDR3 is built from 14 residues. CDR3 nucleotides: TGTGCCAGCAGTTTTGTGCCCTCGCAAGAGACCCAGTACTTC. Translation gives CASSFVPSQETQYF.

Judged by abundance, this clone is medium-sized. This chain connects TRBV12-3 or TRBV12-4 to TRBJ1-2; D is possibly TRBD1 (6 bases). The CDR3 has 13 amino acids. V gave up 6 bases and J gave up 4 bases, with 12 bases separating them. The CDR3 is CASRDTDSYGYTF. The DNA of the CDR3 is TGTGCCAGCAGAGACACGGACAGCTATGGCTACACCTTC.

As regards this clone: The junction does not match germline at one end; this may be a read error. The chain links TRBV15 to TRBJ2-5; weak D call: TRBD1 (6 bases). There are 15 residues in the CDR3. CDR1 is LNHNV, CDR2 YYDKDF, per germline (reference sequence). The CDR3 spells CATIRVHRDDETQYF. CDR3 in DNA: TGTGCCACCATCAGAGTCCACAGGGACGATGAGACCCAGTACTTC.

This clone has more than one count but fewer than ten. This chain joins TRBV19 and TRBJ2-1, with D possibly TRBD1 on 5 matching bases. The germline V and J ends were trimmed by 2 bases and 4 bases, with 9 bases remaining between them. The CDR3 has 14 residues. Germline V CDR1 and CDR2: LNHDA, SQIVND (reference sequence). CDR3 DNA: TGTGCCAGTAGTATAATCACAGGTTACAATGAGCAGTTCTTC. It translates to CASSIITGYNEQFF.